These 16 T cell receptor beta chains originate from one sample sequenced in a study of spatial heterogeneity in lung cancer. TCRdb recomputed calls from the 5' RACE reads with MiXCR, one row per CDR3 protein. Among under 35,000 distinct CDR3 sequences listed, more than 4.5% were seen once. Regarding time point: blood at routine non-recurrence follow-up after resection. The source material was PBMCs, sampled at follow-up. The source of these receptors is a female donor with early-stage non-small cell lung cancer.

The table lists this clonotype with many counts. The chain is built from TRBV5-8 and TRBJ2-7, with D unresolved. Trimming removed 2 bases at V and 2 bases at J, with 5 bases between. CDR3 length: 12 residues. Germline V gives CDR1 SGHTS, CDR2 YDEGEE. For the CDR3, the DNA is TGTGCCAGCAGCTTCAGTACCTACGAGCAGTACTTC. Translated, it gives CASSFSTYEQYF.

This clonotype was found many times. CDR3 residues: CSVERYRETEAFF. For the CDR3, the DNA is TGCAGCGTTGAGCGGTATCGGGAAACTGAAGCTTTCTTT. The chain recombines TRBV29-1 with TRBJ1-1; no clear D. The V end was cut by 3 bases, the J end by 5 bases, with 13 bases between. Germline CDR1 is SQVTM and CDR2 is ANQGSEA. This CDR3 has 13 amino acids.

In its sample, this clonotype was seen a few times. The V call is TRBV6-5, the J call TRBJ2-3, with D unresolved. This CDR3 spans 15 amino acids. Germline V CDR1 and CDR2: MNHEY, SVGAGI. V lost 2 bases to trimming and J lost 6 bases, with 15 bases between them. This CDR3 reads CASSYLAAPSDTQYF. In DNA form, the CDR3 reads TGTGCCAGCAGTTACCTGGCCGCTCCCTCCGATACGCAGTATTTT.

In this sample, this clonotype turned up many times. This rearrangement joins TRBV20-1 to TRBJ2-3, with 8 nucleotides matching TRBD1. Germline V gene lookup returns CDR1 DFQATT and CDR2 SNEGSKA (reference sequence). V shed 6 bases and J 2 bases; nucleotides not matched to a gene: 10. The CDR3 extends over 15 amino acids. CDR3 in DNA: TGCAGTGCCTCCATCAGGCAGGGGGCCACAGATACGCAGTATTTT. Its translation is CSASIRQGATDTQYF.

A word on this clonotype: This clone may be a read error of a much larger clone one base away. This CDR3 fails to terminate in the conserved phenylalanine or tryptophan, so it likely reflects a read error. DNA of the CDR3: TGTGCCATCAGTAGGACAGAAAATTATGGCTACACCTCC. This translates into CAISRTENYGYTS. This chain uses TRBV10-3 with TRBJ1-2; D is perhaps TRBD1 (6 bases). This CDR3 comprises 13 residues. Trimming stripped 5 bases from V and 5 bases from J, with 12 bases between. The germline gives CDR1 ENHRY, CDR2 SYGVKD.

This clonotype was recorded many times. This sequence joins TRBV5-5 and TRBJ2-7; 7 nucleotides agree with TRBD1. The V segment lost 4 bases and the J segment 4 bases; nucleotides outside the gene matches: 8. In germline, CDR1 is SGHKS, CDR2 YYEKEE (reference sequence). The CDR3 runs to 14 residues. For the CDR3, the DNA is TGTGCCAGCAGCCGTCATCAGACAGGGTACGAGCAGTACTTC. Its translation is CASSRHQTGYEQYF.

This clonotype was observed at least ten times. The V gene is TRBV11-2, the J gene TRBJ2-5; D is tentatively TRBD1 or TRBD2 (5 bases each). There are 16 residues in the CDR3. The germline gives CDR1 SGHAT, CDR2 FQNNGV. Trimming left V 5 bases short and J 5 bases short, with 21 bases between. The CDR3 sequence: CASSRSRDGSFETQYF. CDR3 bases: TGTGCCAGCAGCCGGTCTCGGGACGGATCGTTTGAGACCCAGTACTTC.

This clonotype was detected ten times or more. The V gene is TRBV7-2, the J gene TRBJ2-7; D is unclear. The ends were cut back, 0 bases at V and 0 bases at J, with 9 bases in the middle. CDR1 is SGHTA, CDR2 FQGNSA, per germline. The CDR3 runs to 15 residues. The CDR3 DNA sequence: TGTGCCAGCAGCTTAGCCTCAGTCAGCTCCTACGAGCAGTACTTC. Amino acids: CASSLASVSSYEQYF.

This clonotype was seen many times. The chain combines TRBV7-9 with TRBJ2-7; TRBD2 matches 15 bases. Per the germline V gene, CDR1 is SEHNR and CDR2 is FQNEAQ (reference sequence). Trimming at V came to 6 bases and at J to 3 bases, leaving 9 bases not matched to a gene. The CDR3 consists of 17 residues. CDR3: CASSLRTSGRVIYEQYF. The CDR3 region has the DNA TGTGCCAGCAGTCTTAGGACTAGCGGGAGGGTTATCTACGAGCAGTACTTC.

This clonotype was recorded a few times. A much larger clone differs from this one at a single base, so this may be a read error. CDR3 loop: CASSEFWVSEAFF. CDR3 nucleotide sequence: TGTGCCAGCAGTGAATTCTGGGTCTCTGAAGCTTTCTTT. This sequence joins TRBV6-1 and TRBJ1-1; D remains ambiguous. The germline V gene has CDR1 MNHNS and CDR2 SASEGT. V was pared by 2 bases and J by 6 bases, with 10 bases between. The CDR3 sequence is 13 residues long.

This clonotype appeared many times. The chain uses TRBV28 and TRBJ1-5; D unresolved. This CDR3 has 13 residues. V lost 6 bases and J 7 bases, leaving 13 bases between the germline ends. Germline V gene sequence: CDR1 MDHEN, CDR2 SYDVKM. CDR3 in amino acids: CASSPPGRQPQHF. Here the CDR3 DNA reads TGTGCCAGCAGCCCCCCGGGTAGACAGCCCCAGCATTTT.

In its sample, this clonotype was seen a few times. The rearrangement links TRBV5-6 to TRBJ1-2; 9 nucleotides align to TRBD1. Losses at the gene ends were 6 bases for V and 5 bases for J; bases not matched to a gene: 11. Germline CDR1 SGHDT, CDR2 YYEEEE. The length of the CDR3 is 15 residues. For the CDR3, the DNA is TGTGCCAGCACCTCAGTCGGGACAGGGATGTATGGCTACACCTTC. It encodes CASTSVGTGMYGYTF.

This clonotype was counted many times. V usage is TRBV20-1 and J usage is TRBJ1-4; D remains unclear. Trimming cost V 3 bases and J 3 bases, with 14 bases left between them. Germline V gene sequence: CDR1 DFQATT, CDR2 SNEGSKA (reference sequence). CDR3 size: 15 residues. For the CDR3, the DNA is TGCAGTGCTAGCGACCATCCCTTGGCTAATGAAAAACTGTTTTTT. Amino acid sequence: CSASDHPLANEKLFF.

This clonotype was detected many times. The chain combines TRBV4-3 with TRBJ2-3; D perhaps matches TRBD1 (5 bases). The germline V gene encodes CDR1 LGHNA and CDR2 YSLEER. The CDR3 consists of 16 residues. Trimming left V 4 bases short and J 0 bases short, with 14 bases between. CDR3 protein: CASSRLDSTSTDTQYF. CDR3 nucleotides: TGCGCCAGCAGCCGCCTCGACAGCACTAGCACAGATACGCAGTATTTT.

This clonotype was counted many times. The chain is built from TRBV7-2 and TRBJ2-5, with D maybe TRBD2 (7 bases). This CDR3 is 16 amino acids long. With 0 bases removed from V and 0 bases from J, the gap between germline ends came to 11 bases. The V gene's germline CDR1 is SGHTA and CDR2 FQGNSA. The CDR3 is CASSLARGGNQETQYF. Here the CDR3 DNA reads TGTGCCAGCAGCTTAGCAAGGGGGGGGAACCAAGAGACCCAGTACTTC. The full variable domain, with the rest looked up from reference TRBV7-2 and TRBJ2-5, is GAGVSQSPSNKVTEKGKDVELRCDPISGHTALYWYRQSLGQGLEFLIYFQGNSAPDKSGLPSDRFSAERTGGSVSTLTIQRTQQEDSAVYLCASSLARGGNQETQYFGPGTRLLVL.

This clonotype has a count of ten or more. The chain links TRBV6-6 to TRBJ2-4; no reliable D call. V lost 0 bases to trimming and J lost 1 base, with 7 bases between them. This CDR3 is built from 15 residues. Germline assignment: CDR1 MNHNY and CDR2 SVGAGI (reference sequence). As DNA, the CDR3 is TGTGCCAGCAGTTACTCCAATCCCGCCAAAAACATTCAGTACTTC. Translating gives CASSYSNPAKNIQYF.